The rows below give T cell receptor beta chains drawn from one sample of a study of shared clonotypes between healthy human individuals. TCRdb's table, derived via immunoSEQ multiplex PCR, lists solely in-frame clones and lacks some. Seen here are approximately 92,000 clones, 68% observed once, and the top ten hold about half. Source material: memory CD8+ T cells sorted from blood. The receptors here all came from a man aged 30 to 39 in good health. The CDR3 runs from the conserved cysteine through the conserved F or W. A D gene is named only where the DNA matches it firmly. Part of the rows lack a size; the others show once, few, many or a class for expanded clones.

D gene: -
clone size: -
J gene: TRBJ1-4
V gene: TRBV5-5
CDR3 protein: CASSKNAELFATNEKLFF
CDR3 DNA: TGTGCCAGCAGCAAGAATGCAGAGCTTTTTGCAACTAATGAAAAACTGTTTTTT

D gene: -
clone size: few
J gene: TRBJ2-7
V gene: TRBV11-3
CDR3 protein: CASSIGPTYEQYF
CDR3 DNA: TGTGCCAGCAGCATCGGGCCGACCTACGAGCAGTACTTC

D gene: TRBD1
clone size: -
J gene: TRBJ2-7
V gene: TRBV6-5
CDR3 protein: CASRLRDSSYEQYF
CDR3 DNA: TGTGCCAGCAGACTCCGGGACAGCTCCTACGAGCAGTACTTC

D gene: TRBD1
clone size: -
J gene: TRBJ2-7
V gene: TRBV29-1
CDR3 protein: CSVRQGDHEQYF
CDR3 DNA: TGCAGCGTCCGACAGGGGGACCACGAGCAGTACTTC

D gene: TRBD1
clone size: -
J gene: TRBJ2-5
V gene: TRBV11-2
CDR3 protein: CASSLSTGGAETQYF
CDR3 DNA: TGTGCCAGCAGCTTGAGCACAGGGGGTGCAGAGACCCAGTACTTC

D gene: TRBD1
clone size: -
J gene: TRBJ1-5
V gene: TRBV7-9
CDR3 protein: CASSLGTGIYSNQPQHF
CDR3 DNA: TGTGCCAGCAGCTTAGGGACAGGGATTTATAGCAATCAGCCCCAGCATTTT

D gene: -
clone size: -
J gene: TRBJ1-1
V gene: TRBV5-7
CDR3 protein: CASSPRDTMNTEAFF
CDR3 DNA: TGTGCCAGCAGCCCAAGGGACACCATGAACACTGAAGCTTTCTTT

D gene: -
clone size: -
J gene: TRBJ2-7
V gene: TRBV28
CDR3 protein: CASSFGSYEQYF
CDR3 DNA: TGTGCCAGCAGCTTTGGGTCCTACGAGCAGTACTTC

D gene: TRBD1
clone size: -
J gene: TRBJ1-2
V gene: TRBV2
CDR3 protein: CASSMERGHGYTF
CDR3 DNA: TGTGCCAGCAGTATGGAAAGGGGGCATGGCTACACCTTC

D gene: TRBD2
clone size: -
J gene: TRBJ2-7
V gene: TRBV28
CDR3 protein: CGTSGTTYEQYF
CDR3 DNA: TGTGGGACTAGCGGGACCACCTACGAGCAGTACTTC

D gene: -
clone size: -
J gene: TRBJ2-1
V gene: TRBV28
CDR3 protein: CASSGQANRGDEQFF
CDR3 DNA: TGTGCCAGCAGTGGACAAGCTAATAGGGGTGATGAGCAGTTCTTC

D gene: TRBD1
clone size: -
J gene: TRBJ1-4
V gene: TRBV5-4
CDR3 protein: CASSLGQGARFEKLFF
CDR3 DNA: TGTGCCAGCAGCCTGGGACAGGGGGCGCGATTTGAAAAACTGTTTTTT

D gene: -
clone size: -
J gene: TRBJ2-7
V gene: TRBV25-1
CDR3 protein: CASSEIGETTYEQYF
CDR3 DNA: TGTGCCAGCAGTGAAATCGGTGAGACAACCTACGAGCAGTACTTC

D gene: -
clone size: -
J gene: TRBJ2-1
V gene: TRBV7-2
CDR3 protein: CASSLDPGDLIGNEQFF
CDR3 DNA: TGTGCCAGCAGCTTAGACCCAGGGGACTTAATTGGCAATGAGCAGTTCTTC

D gene: -
clone size: few
J gene: TRBJ2-2
V gene: TRBV28
CDR3 protein: CASSLELLELFF
CDR3 DNA: TGTGCCAGCAGTTTAGAATTACTGGAGCTGTTTTTT

D gene: -
clone size: -
J gene: TRBJ1-2
V gene: TRBV7-9
CDR3 protein: CASSFRSGANSGYGYTF
CDR3 DNA: TGTGCCAGCAGCTTTCGGTCAGGGGCAAACTCCGGATATGGCTACACCTTC

D gene: -
clone size: -
J gene: TRBJ2-2
V gene: TRBV7-2
CDR3 protein: CASSYTGELFF
CDR3 DNA: TGTGCCAGCAGTTACACCGGGGAGCTGTTTTTT

D gene: -
clone size: -
J gene: TRBJ1-4
V gene: TRBV10-2
CDR3 protein: CASSGREKLFF
CDR3 DNA: TGCGCCAGCAGCGGCCGGGAGAAACTGTTTTTT

D gene: -
clone size: few
J gene: TRBJ2-3
V gene: TRBV5-8
CDR3 protein: CASSSGLITDTQYF
CDR3 DNA: TGTGCCAGCAGCTCGGGACTTATCACAGATACGCAGTATTTT

D gene: -
clone size: once
J gene: TRBJ2-7
V gene: TRBV28
CDR3 protein: CASAQGTLHYEQYF
CDR3 DNA: TGTGCCAGCGCCCAGGGAACTCTTCATTATGAGCAGTACTTC

D gene: -
clone size: few
J gene: TRBJ2-1
V gene: TRBV2
CDR3 protein: CASSWGQDNEQFF
CDR3 DNA: TGTGCCAGCAGTTGGGGACAAGACAATGAGCAGTTCTTC

D gene: TRBD1
clone size: -
J gene: TRBJ2-1
V gene: TRBV5-1
CDR3 protein: CASSLETGVSLYNEQFF
CDR3 DNA: TGCGCCAGCAGCTTGGAGACAGGGGTCAGCCTTTACAATGAGCAGTTCTTC

D gene: -
clone size: once
J gene: TRBJ2-7
V gene: TRBV6-5
CDR3 protein: CASSYGGPYEQYF
CDR3 DNA: TGTGCCAGCAGTTACGGGGGCCCCTACGAGCAGTACTTC

D gene: -
clone size: -
J gene: TRBJ2-7
V gene: TRBV12-5
CDR3 protein: CASGFGTYEQYF
CDR3 DNA: TGTGCTAGTGGTTTTGGGACCTACGAGCAGTACTTC

D gene: -
clone size: -
J gene: TRBJ2-3
V gene: TRBV28
CDR3 protein: CASITPGDTQYF
CDR3 DNA: TGTGCCAGCATCACGCCGGGGGATACGCAGTATTTT

D gene: -
clone size: -
J gene: TRBJ2-2
V gene: TRBV14
CDR3 protein: CASSQIGGSFPTGELFF
CDR3 DNA: TGTGCCAGCAGCCAAATTGGAGGGTCTTTCCCAACCGGGGAGCTGTTTTTT

D gene: TRBD2
clone size: -
J gene: TRBJ2-1
V gene: TRBV6-1
CDR3 protein: CASSRGYGRRNEQFF
CDR3 DNA: TGTGCCAGCAGTAGGGGATACGGGAGGAGAAATGAGCAGTTCTTC

D gene: -
clone size: -
J gene: TRBJ1-3
V gene: TRBV30
CDR3 protein: CAWIRITGNTIYF
CDR3 DNA: TGTGCCTGGATTCGGATAACTGGAAACACCATATATTTT

D gene: -
clone size: -
J gene: TRBJ2-7
V gene: TRBV6-5
CDR3 protein: CASSESGFHEQYF
CDR3 DNA: TGTGCCAGCAGCGAATCAGGGTTCCACGAGCAGTACTTC

D gene: -
clone size: -
J gene: TRBJ2-3
V gene: TRBV28
CDR3 protein: CASSLGLNTQYF
CDR3 DNA: TGTGCCAGCAGTTTGGGGTTAAATACGCAGTATTTT

D gene: TRBD1
clone size: -
J gene: TRBJ2-7
V gene: TRBV10-2
CDR3 protein: CASRGTAYEQYF
CDR3 DNA: TGCGCCAGCAGGGGGACAGCCTACGAGCAGTACTTC

D gene: TRBD1
clone size: -
J gene: TRBJ2-7
V gene: TRBV18
CDR3 protein: CASSLDAGQGSEQYF
CDR3 DNA: TGTGCCAGCTCTCTCGACGCGGGACAGGGGAGCGAGCAGTACTTC